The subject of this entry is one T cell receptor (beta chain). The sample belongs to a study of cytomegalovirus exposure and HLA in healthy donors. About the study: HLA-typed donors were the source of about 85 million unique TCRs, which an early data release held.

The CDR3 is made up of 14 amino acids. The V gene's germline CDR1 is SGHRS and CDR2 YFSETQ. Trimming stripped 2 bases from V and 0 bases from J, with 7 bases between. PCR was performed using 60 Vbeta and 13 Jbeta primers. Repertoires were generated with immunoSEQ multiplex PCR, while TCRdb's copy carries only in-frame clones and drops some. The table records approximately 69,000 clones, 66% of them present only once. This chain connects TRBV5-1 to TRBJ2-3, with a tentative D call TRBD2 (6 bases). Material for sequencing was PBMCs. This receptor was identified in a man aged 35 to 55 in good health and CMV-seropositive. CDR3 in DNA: TGCGCCAGCAGCTTAGGGACTAGCACAGATACGCAGTATTTT. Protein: CASSLGTSTDTQYF.